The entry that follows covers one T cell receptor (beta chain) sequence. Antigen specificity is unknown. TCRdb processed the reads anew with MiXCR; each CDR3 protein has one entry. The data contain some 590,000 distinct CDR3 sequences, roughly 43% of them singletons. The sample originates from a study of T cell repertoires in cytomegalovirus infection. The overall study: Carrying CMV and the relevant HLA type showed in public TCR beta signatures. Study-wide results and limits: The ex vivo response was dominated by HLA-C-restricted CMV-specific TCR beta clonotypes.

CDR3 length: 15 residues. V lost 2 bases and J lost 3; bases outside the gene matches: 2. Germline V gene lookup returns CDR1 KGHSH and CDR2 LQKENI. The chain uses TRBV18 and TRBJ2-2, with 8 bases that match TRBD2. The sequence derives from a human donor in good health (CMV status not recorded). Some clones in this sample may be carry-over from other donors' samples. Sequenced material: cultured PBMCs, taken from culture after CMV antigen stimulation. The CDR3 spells CASSPTLADTGELFF. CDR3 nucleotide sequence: TGTGCCAGCTCACCAACACTAGCGGACACCGGGGAGCTGTTTTTT. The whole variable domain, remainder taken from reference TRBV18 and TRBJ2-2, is NAGVMQNPRHLVRRRGQEARLRCSPMKGHSHVYWYRQLPEEGLKFMVYLQKENIIDESGMPKERFSAEFPKEGPSILRIQQVVRGDSAAYFCASSPTLADTGELFFGEGSRLTVL.